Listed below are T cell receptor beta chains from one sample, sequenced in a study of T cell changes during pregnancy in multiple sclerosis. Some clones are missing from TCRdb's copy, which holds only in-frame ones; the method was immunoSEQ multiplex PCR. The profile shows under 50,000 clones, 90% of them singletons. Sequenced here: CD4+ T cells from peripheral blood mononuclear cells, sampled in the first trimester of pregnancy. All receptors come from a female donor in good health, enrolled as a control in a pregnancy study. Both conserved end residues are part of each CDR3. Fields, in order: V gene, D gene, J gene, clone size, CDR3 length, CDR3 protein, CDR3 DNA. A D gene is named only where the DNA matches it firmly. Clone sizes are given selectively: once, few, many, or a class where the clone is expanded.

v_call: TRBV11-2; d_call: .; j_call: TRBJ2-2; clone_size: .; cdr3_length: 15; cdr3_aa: CASSPGTSTTGELFF; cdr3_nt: TGTGCCAGCAGCCCCGGGACTTCCACAACCGGGGAGCTGTTTTTT
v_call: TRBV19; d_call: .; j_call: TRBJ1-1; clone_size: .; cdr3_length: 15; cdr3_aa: CASSALRSRDTEAFF; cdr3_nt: TGTGCCAGTAGTGCCCTTAGAAGTCGGGACACTGAAGCTTTCTTT
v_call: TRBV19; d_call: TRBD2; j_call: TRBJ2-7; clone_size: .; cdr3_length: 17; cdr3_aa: CASSTSRTSGGAYEQYF; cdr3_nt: TGTGCCAGTAGTACCTCCAGGACTAGCGGGGGGGCCTACGAGCAGTACTTC
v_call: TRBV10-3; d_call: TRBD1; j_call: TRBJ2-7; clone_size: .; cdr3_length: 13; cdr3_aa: CAIKRTGEDEQYF; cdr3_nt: TGTGCCATCAAAAGGACAGGGGAGGACGAGCAGTACTTC
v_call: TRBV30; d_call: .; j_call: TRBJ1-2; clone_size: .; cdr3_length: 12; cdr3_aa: CAWSEQNYGYTF; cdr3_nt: TGTGCCTGGTCGGAGCAAAACTATGGCTACACCTTC
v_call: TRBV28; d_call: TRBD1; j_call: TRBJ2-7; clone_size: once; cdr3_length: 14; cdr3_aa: CASGPPGGSYEQYF; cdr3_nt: TGTGCCAGCGGCCCCCCAGGGGGCTCCTACGAGCAGTACTTC
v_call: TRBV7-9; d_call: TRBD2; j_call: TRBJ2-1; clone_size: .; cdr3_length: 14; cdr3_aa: CASGVGGGAGEQFF; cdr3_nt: TGTGCCAGTGGAGTGGGCGGGGGGGCCGGTGAGCAGTTCTTC
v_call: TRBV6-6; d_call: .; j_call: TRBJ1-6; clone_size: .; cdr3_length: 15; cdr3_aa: CASSYREGSISPLHF; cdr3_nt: TGTGCCAGCAGTTACAGGGAGGGCTCGATTTCACCCCTCCACTTT
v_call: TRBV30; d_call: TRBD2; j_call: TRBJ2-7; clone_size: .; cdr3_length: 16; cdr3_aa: CAWRSLTSGGSYEQYF; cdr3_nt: TGTGCCTGGAGGAGCCTGACTAGCGGGGGCTCCTACGAGCAGTACTTC
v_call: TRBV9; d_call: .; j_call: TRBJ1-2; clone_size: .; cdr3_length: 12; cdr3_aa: CASSAAEGGYTF; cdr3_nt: TGTGCCAGCAGCGCCGCAGAGGGTGGCTACACCTTC
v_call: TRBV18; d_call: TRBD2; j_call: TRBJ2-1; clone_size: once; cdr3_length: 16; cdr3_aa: CASSPRLAGGSNEQFF; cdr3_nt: TGTGCCAGCTCACCACGTCTAGCGGGGGGCTCCAATGAGCAGTTCTTC
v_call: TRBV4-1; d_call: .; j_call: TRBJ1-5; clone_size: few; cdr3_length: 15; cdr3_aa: CASSQVPGVLQPQHF; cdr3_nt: TGCGCCAGCAGCCAAGTCCCAGGGGTTTTACAGCCCCAGCATTTT
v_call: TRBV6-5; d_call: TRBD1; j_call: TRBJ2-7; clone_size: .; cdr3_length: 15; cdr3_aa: CASSYDGTGATGQYF; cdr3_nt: TGTGCCAGCAGTTACGATGGGACAGGGGCTACGGGGCAGTACTTC
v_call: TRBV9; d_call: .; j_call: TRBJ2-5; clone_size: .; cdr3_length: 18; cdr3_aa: CASSVATAGRGIQETQYF; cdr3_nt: TGTGCCAGCAGCGTAGCTACTGCGGGCAGGGGAATCCAAGAGACCCAGTACTTC
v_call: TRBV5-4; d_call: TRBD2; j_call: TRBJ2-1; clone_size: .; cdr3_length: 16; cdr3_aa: CASSGAGTRVYNEQFF; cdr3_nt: TGTGCCAGCAGCGGAGCCGGGACTAGGGTCTACAATGAGCAGTTCTTC
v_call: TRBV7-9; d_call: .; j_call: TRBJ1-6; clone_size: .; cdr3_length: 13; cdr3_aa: CASSADTYSPLHF; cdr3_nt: TGTGCCAGCAGCGCAGACACTTATTCACCCCTCCACTTT
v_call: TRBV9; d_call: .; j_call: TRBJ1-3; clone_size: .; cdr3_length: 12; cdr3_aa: CASSEYRGTIYF; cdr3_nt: TGTGCCAGCAGCGAGTACCGGGGCACCATATATTTT